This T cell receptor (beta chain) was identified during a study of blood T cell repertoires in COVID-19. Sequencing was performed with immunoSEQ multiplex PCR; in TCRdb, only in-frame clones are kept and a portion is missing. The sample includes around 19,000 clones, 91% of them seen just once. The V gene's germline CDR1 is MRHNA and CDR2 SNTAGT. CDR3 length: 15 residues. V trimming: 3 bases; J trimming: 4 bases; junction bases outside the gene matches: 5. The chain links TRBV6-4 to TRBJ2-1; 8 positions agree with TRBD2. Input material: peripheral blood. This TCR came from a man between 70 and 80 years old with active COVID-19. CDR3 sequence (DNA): TGTGCCAGCAGTGATCGAGCGGGAGAGTACAATGAGCAGTTCTTC. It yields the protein CASSDRAGEYNEQFF.